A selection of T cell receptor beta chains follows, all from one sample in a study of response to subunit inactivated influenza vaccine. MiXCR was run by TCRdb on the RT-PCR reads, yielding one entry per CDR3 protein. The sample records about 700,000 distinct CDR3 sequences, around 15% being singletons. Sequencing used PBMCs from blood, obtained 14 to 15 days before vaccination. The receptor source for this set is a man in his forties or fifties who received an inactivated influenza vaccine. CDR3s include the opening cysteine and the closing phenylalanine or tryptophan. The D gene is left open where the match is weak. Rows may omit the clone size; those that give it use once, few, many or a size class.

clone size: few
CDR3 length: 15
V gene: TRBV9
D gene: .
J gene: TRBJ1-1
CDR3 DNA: TGTGCCAGCAGCCTTCTTCCGGGGCAGAACACTGAAGCTTTCTTT
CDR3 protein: CASSLLPGQNTEAFF

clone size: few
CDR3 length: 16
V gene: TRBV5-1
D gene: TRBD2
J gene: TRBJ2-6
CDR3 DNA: TGCGCCAGCAGCTGGGAGGGACGCTCTGGGGCCAACGTCCTGACTTTC
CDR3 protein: CASSWEGRSGANVLTF

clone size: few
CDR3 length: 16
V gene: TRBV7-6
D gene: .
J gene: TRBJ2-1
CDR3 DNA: TGTGCCAGCAGCTCCCCAAGGGGGTCGGGCCCCAATGAGCAGTTCTTC
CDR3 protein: CASSSPRGSGPNEQFF

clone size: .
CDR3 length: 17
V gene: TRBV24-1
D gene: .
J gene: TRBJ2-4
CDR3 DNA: TGTGCCACCAGTGATGGTCAACGGGGGGCAGCCAAAAACATTCAGTACTTC
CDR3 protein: CATSDGQRGAAKNIQYF

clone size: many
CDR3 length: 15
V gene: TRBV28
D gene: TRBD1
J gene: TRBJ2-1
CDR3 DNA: TGTGCCATCAGACAGGGGGGGATCTCCTACAATGAGCAGTTCTTC
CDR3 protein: CAIRQGGISYNEQFF

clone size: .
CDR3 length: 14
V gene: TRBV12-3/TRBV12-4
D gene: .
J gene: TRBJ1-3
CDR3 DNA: TGTGCCAGCAGTTTAGGGGCCGAGGGAAACACCATATATTTT
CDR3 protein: CASSLGAEGNTIYF

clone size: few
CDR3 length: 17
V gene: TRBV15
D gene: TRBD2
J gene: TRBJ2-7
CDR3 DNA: TGTGCCACCAGCAGAGACCTTGGGACTAGCGGGAACTACGAGCAGTACTTC
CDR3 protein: CATSRDLGTSGNYEQYF

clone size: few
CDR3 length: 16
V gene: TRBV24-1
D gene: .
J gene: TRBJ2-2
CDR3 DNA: TGTGCCACCAGTGATGGCCCGGGATTGAACACCGGGGAGCTGTTTTTT
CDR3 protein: CATSDGPGLNTGELFF

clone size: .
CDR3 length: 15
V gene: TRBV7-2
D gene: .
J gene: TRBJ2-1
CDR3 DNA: TGTGCCAGCAGCTCTACGCCGGGGCCTCTAGAGGAGCAGTTCTTC
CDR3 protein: CASSSTPGPLEEQFF

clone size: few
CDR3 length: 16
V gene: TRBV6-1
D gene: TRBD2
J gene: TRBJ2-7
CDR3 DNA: TGTGCCAGCAATACCATAGGGACTAGCGGAAGATACGAGCAGTACTTC
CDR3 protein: CASNTIGTSGRYEQYF

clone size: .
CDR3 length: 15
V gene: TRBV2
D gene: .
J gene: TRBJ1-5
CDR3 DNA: TGTGCCAGCAGAGGAGAGACGTATAGCAATCAGCCCCAGCATTTT
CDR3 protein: CASRGETYSNQPQHF

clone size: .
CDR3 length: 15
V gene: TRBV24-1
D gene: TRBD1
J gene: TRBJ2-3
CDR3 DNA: TGTGCCACCAGTGATACACAGGGGCCGTGGGATACGCAGTATTTT
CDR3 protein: CATSDTQGPWDTQYF

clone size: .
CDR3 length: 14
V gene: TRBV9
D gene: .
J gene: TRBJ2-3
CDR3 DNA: TGTGCCAGCAGCGCGCGCGAATGGTCAGATACGCAGTATTTT
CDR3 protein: CASSAREWSDTQYF

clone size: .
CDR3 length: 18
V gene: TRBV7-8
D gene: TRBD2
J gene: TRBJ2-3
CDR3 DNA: TGTGCCAGCAGCTTAGTCCCCACCGGGACTAGACTCTCAGATACGCAGTATTTT
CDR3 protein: CASSLVPTGTRLSDTQYF

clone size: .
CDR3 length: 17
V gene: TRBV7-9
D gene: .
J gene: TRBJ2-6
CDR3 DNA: TGTGCCAGCAGCGGACAATTACAGGGCCCTGGGGCCAACGTCCTGACTTTC
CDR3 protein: CASSGQLQGPGANVLTF

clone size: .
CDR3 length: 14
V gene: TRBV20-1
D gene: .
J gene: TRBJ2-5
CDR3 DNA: TGCAGTGCTAACCGTGGACAGATCCAAGAGACCCAGTACTTC
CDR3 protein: CSANRGQIQETQYF

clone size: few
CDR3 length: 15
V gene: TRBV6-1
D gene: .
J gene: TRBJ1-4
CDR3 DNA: TGTGCCAGCAGACCCAGGGGAACAACTAATGAAAAACTGTTTTTT
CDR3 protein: CASRPRGTTNEKLFF

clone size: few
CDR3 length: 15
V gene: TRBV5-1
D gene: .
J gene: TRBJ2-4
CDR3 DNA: TGCGCCAGCAGCCTCGCGGCTGGAGTCGAAAACATTCAGTACTTC
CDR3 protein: CASSLAAGVENIQYF

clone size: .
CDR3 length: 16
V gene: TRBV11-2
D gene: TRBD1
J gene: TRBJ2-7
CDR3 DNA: TGTGCCAGCAGTTACATCCGGGACAGGGGCCAGGACGAGCAGTACTTC
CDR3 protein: CASSYIRDRGQDEQYF

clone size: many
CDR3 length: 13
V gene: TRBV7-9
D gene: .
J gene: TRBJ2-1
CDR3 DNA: TGTGCCAGCAGCTTAGGGGGTAGAAATGAGCAGTTCTTC
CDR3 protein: CASSLGGRNEQFF

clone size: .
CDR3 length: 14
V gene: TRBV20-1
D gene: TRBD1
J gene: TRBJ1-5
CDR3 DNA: TGCAGTGCCAGTGGGACAGTTAGCAATCAGCCCCAGCATTTT
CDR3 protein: CSASGTVSNQPQHF

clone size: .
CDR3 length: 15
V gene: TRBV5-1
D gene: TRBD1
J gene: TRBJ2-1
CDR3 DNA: TGCGCCAGCAGCGCCCGGGACAGGGACTACAATGAGCAGTTCTTC
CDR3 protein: CASSARDRDYNEQFF

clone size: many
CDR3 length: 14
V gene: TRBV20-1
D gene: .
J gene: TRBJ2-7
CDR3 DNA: TGCAGTGCTAGTTTGGCGGGCCGGGGGAACGAGCAGTACTTC
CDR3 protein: CSASLAGRGNEQYF